This T cell receptor (beta chain) was recovered during a study of T cell repertoires in cytomegalovirus infection. The CDR3 has 17 amino acids. V lost 5 bases, J lost 5 bases, and 13 bases stayed unmatched. Germline V gene sequence: CDR1 SGHVS, CDR2 FNYEAQ. From the reads, TCRdb called clonotypes with MiXCR, one entry per CDR3 protein. The sample consists of some 920,000 distinct CDR3 sequences, more than 25% of them appearing once. This clonotype has ten or more counts. Its antigen is not known. The sequences come from cultured CD8+ T cells from PBMCs, collected from culture after CMV antigen stimulation. This receptor was identified in a human donor in good health (CMV status not recorded). Some clones in this sample may be carry-over from other donors' samples. The rearrangement uses TRBV7-6 and TRBJ2-1, with 9 bases matching TRBD2. The CDR3 DNA sequence: TGTGCCAGCAGCCAAGTCCTTCGCGGGGGGGCCCACAATGAGCAGTTCTTC. Translating gives CASSQVLRGGAHNEQFF.